This is a list of T cell receptor beta chains from one sample in a study of T cells after yellow fever vaccination. A single record per CDR3 protein comes from TCRdb applying MiXCR to the 5' RACE reads. Of about 350,000 distinct CDR3 sequences detected, roughly an eighth appear once; the ten largest clones hold 2.5% to 4%. Source: CD4+ T cells sorted from PBMCs, taken 15 days after the yellow fever booster vaccination. These receptors were collected from a man aged 18 to 29 who received the YFV17D yellow fever vaccine. The CDR3 runs from the conserved cysteine through the conserved F or W. Each record gives: clone size, J gene, D gene, V gene, CDR3 DNA, CDR3 protein. D genes are given only for firm matches. A clone size is listed for some rows: how often the clone was seen (once, few, many), or a class if it is expanded.

few	TRBJ1-3	.	TRBV4-1	TGCGCCAGCAGCCAAGATCATGCAGGGTGGGGAAACACCATATATTTT	CASSQDHAGWGNTIYF
few	TRBJ2-5	TRBD2	TRBV7-9	TGTGCCAGCAGCTTAGGCCCTTATCGTCTTTCGGGACTAGCAGACCAAGAGACCCAGTACTTC	CASSLGPYRLSGLADQETQYF
few	TRBJ2-7	.	TRBV7-3	TGTGCCAGCAGTTATTCGGGAGGGGGCAGTTACGAGCAGTACTTC	CASSYSGGGSYEQYF
few	TRBJ2-5	TRBD2	TRBV7-9	TGTGCCAGCAGCAGAGGGACTAGCCCCCAAGAGACCCAGTACTTC	CASSRGTSPQETQYF
few	TRBJ1-5	.	TRBV5-1	TGCGCCAGCAGCCCGGCGCCCAATCAGCCCCAGCATTTT	CASSPAPNQPQHF
few	TRBJ2-2	.	TRBV4-3	TGCGCCAGCAGCCCGCGGGGACTTTTGAACACCGGGGAGCTGTTTTTT	CASSPRGLLNTGELFF
.	TRBJ2-2	.	TRBV15	TGTGCCACCAGCAGAGATGGGGACGGGGAGCTGTTTTTT	CATSRDGDGELFF
.	TRBJ2-3	TRBD2	TRBV19	TGTGCCAGTAGGCGCCTAGCGGGGGCTAACACAGATACGCAGTATTTT	CASRRLAGANTDTQYF
.	TRBJ1-6	.	TRBV6-1	TGTGCCAGCAGTGAAGGATTGTTCGATAATTCACCCCTCCACTTT	CASSEGLFDNSPLHF
few	TRBJ2-1	TRBD1	TRBV7-3	TGTGCCAGCAGCTCGATACCGGGACAGGGATTCAATGAGCAGTTCTTC	CASSSIPGQGFNEQFF
.	TRBJ1-1	TRBD1	TRBV6-6	TGTGCCATAGATCGGACAGGGGGTGAAGCTTTCTTT	CAIDRTGGEAFF
few	TRBJ2-3	TRBD2	TRBV24-1	TGTGCCACCGGAAGCGGGGTGAGCACAGATACGCAGTATTTT	CATGSGVSTDTQYF
.	TRBJ1-5	TRBD1	TRBV5-1	TGCGCCAGCAGCTTGGGGACAGGGAGAGACCAGCCCCAGCATTTT	CASSLGTGRDQPQHF
few	TRBJ2-7	.	TRBV4-3	TGCGCCAGCAGCCAAGATTGGCAGGGCCTGGTGTACGAGCAGTACTTC	CASSQDWQGLVYEQYF
.	TRBJ2-3	.	TRBV7-3	TGTGCCAGCAGCTCGCAAAGCCTTAGAACGCAGTATTTT	CASSSQSLRTQYF
.	TRBJ2-6	.	TRBV6-2/TRBV6-3	TGTGCCAGCACCCGCAAAGGGGCTGGGGCCAACGTCCTGACTTTC	CASTRKGAGANVLTF
many	TRBJ2-2	.	TRBV12-3/TRBV12-4	TGTGCCAGCAGTTTTCGGGGGACCGGGGAGCTGTTTTTT	CASSFRGTGELFF
.	TRBJ1-2	TRBD1	TRBV5-5	TGTGCCAGCAGCTCAGTCGACAGGGGCGGGGGCTACACCTTC	CASSSVDRGGGYTF
few	TRBJ1-2	TRBD1	TRBV5-6	TGTGCCAGCAGCCACCGAGGAGGGGGCGCGAGCTATGGCTACACCTTC	CASSHRGGGASYGYTF
.	TRBJ1-5	TRBD1	TRBV28	TGTGCCAGCAGCAACGGACAGGGCCGACATCAGCCCCAGCATTTT	CASSNGQGRHQPQHF
.	TRBJ2-1	TRBD2	TRBV7-2	TGTGCCAGCACCCAAGTAGCGGGGGTGGATGAGCAGTTCTTC	CASTQVAGVDEQFF
.	TRBJ2-1	TRBD1	TRBV6-5	TGTGCCAGCAGTTTATCCGGGACAGAGTACAATGAGCAGTTCTTC	CASSLSGTEYNEQFF
.	TRBJ2-5	TRBD2	TRBV19	TGTGCCAGTAGTAGTCGGCGTCCGATGGGGGGGGAGACCCAGTACTTC	CASSSRRPMGGETQYF
.	TRBJ1-1	.	TRBV4-2	TGTGCCAGCAGCCCCCCGAACACTGAAGCTTTCTTT	CASSPPNTEAFF
.	TRBJ1-4	.	TRBV4-1	TGCGCCAGCAGCCAAGTTCTATTCGAAAAACTGTTTTTT	CASSQVLFEKLFF
medium-sized	TRBJ2-5	.	TRBV7-2	TGTGCCAGCAGCTCACAAGAGACCCAGTACTTC	CASSSQETQYF
.	TRBJ2-5	.	TRBV5-5	TGTGCCAGCAGCTTGGGTCCGGGTAGCGAGACCCAGTACTTC	CASSLGPGSETQYF
few	TRBJ2-7	.	TRBV29-1	TGCAGCGTTGAGGACACCGCCTACGAGCAGTACTTC	CSVEDTAYEQYF
.	TRBJ1-1	.	TRBV3-1	TGTGCCAGCAGCCCATTCGGACAGTTATTCACTGAAGCTTTCTTT	CASSPFGQLFTEAFF
few	TRBJ1-6	TRBD1	TRBV9	TGTGCCAGCAGCGTTCGGGGACAGGGCGGTTCACCCCTCCACTTT	CASSVRGQGGSPLHF
.	TRBJ1-5	.	TRBV7-2	TGTGCCAGCAGCTTAAGGCCGCCGGAGCCCCAGCATTTT	CASSLRPPEPQHF
.	TRBJ2-7	TRBD2	TRBV12-3/TRBV12-4	TGTGCCAGCAGGACTAGCGGGGCTAGCTACGAGCAGTACTTC	CASRTSGASYEQYF
few	TRBJ1-2	.	TRBV5-6	TGTGCCAGCAGCCATTCGGCCCCCCCGGGCCATGGCTACACCTTC	CASSHSAPPGHGYTF